This record covers a single T cell receptor (beta chain). Its antigen is still unknown. The germline gives CDR1 MNHEY, CDR2 SMNVEV (reference sequence). The CDR3 length is 12 residues. Trimming took off 7 bases at V and 6 bases at J, with 13 bases between the two ends. This sample was included in a study of cytomegalovirus exposure and HLA in healthy donors. Study-wide findings and caveats: 87-base-pair reads could not separate some V segments, including TRBV6-2 and TRBV6-3.

13 Jbeta primers and 60 Vbeta primers were used for the PCR. Sequencing was performed with immunoSEQ multiplex PCR; in TCRdb, only in-frame clones are kept and a portion is missing. The sample has roughly 99,000 clones, over 70% seen once. This chain joins TRBV27 and TRBJ2-7; weak D call: TRBD1 (5 bases). The origin of this receptor is a young man in good health and CMV-seronegative. The material sequenced was PBMCs. Here the CDR3 DNA reads TGTGCCAGCAATCAGGGAACCGGCGAGCAGTACTTC. The encoded protein is CASNQGTGEQYF.